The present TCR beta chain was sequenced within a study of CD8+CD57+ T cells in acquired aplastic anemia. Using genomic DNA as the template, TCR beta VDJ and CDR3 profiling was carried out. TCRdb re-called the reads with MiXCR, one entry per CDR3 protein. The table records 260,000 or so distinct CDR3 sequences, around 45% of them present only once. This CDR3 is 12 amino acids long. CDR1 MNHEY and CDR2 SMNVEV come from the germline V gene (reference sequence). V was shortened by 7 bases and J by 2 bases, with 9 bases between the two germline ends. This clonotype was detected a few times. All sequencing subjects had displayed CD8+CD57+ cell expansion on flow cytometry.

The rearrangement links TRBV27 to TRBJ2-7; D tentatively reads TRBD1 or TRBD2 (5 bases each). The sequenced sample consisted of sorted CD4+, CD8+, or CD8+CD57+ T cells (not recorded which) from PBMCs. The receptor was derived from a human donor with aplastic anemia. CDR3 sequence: CASMGVTYEQYF. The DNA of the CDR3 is TGTGCCAGCATGGGGGTAACCTACGAGCAGTACTTC.